This T cell receptor (beta chain) was identified during a study of cytomegalovirus exposure and HLA in healthy donors (TCRdb year 2017). Study-level background: An earlier analysis of 550 to 700 of the donors reported 250 to 300 Gb of sequence data and 120 million or so unique TCR beta sequences from 150 million to 200 million T cells. All discovery cohort repertoires had been generated using a single sequencing platform. The study was designed to test whether signatures of past pathogen exposure could be identified by cataloging public T cell receptors. Along with the approximately 620-subject first cohort, a separate validation cohort of over 90 different subjects was used. Across some 400 genotyped donors of the cohort, an average of roughly 230,000 unique TCR beta nucleotide sequences per donor were sequenced, and around 19% of those sequences were non-productive. Among the approximately 430 genotyped donors, 75% to 90% belonged to the genetic ancestry cluster associated with self-reported Caucasian donors. Genome-wide SNP genotypes for about three fifths of the roughly 670 donors were used in a later genetic analysis, which treated that subset as a discovery cohort. Using immunosequencing, the study profiled T cell repertoires from fewer than 850 subjects and related those repertoires to cytomegalovirus serostatus. Approximately 310 gigabases of sequencing data and tens of millions of unique TCR sequences were included in an early release covering roughly 600 HLA-typed donors. An earlier analysis of nearly 600 of the donors applied high-throughput TCR beta sequencing to assess whether each TCR beta V gene segment acted as functional or pseudogenic. A few DR-DQ haplotypes were treated as single units for association and clustering because of strong linkage in the cohort. The study combined high-throughput TCR immunosequencing, statistical association of individual TCRs with disease status, and machine learning to predict cytomegalovirus infection status. The number of donors typed differed by locus, with about 629-630 for A, B, C, DRB1 and DQB1, more than 500 for DQA1, nearly 610 for DPA1, and around 450 for DPB1. Class I and class II HLA loci were covered by the typing at four-digit resolution. Donor age, sex, ethnicity and CMV serostatus were compiled together with the repertoire data. To study patterns of TCR occurrence, a later analysis re-analyzed previously published TCR beta repertoires from around 660 donors and added high-resolution HLA genotyping. The later analysis used no new phenotypic data to find candidate immune exposures, relying instead on TCR beta sequences and their occurrence across donors. Study-level results and caveats: Broadly in line with IMGT annotations, most TCR beta V segments showed up in productive rearrangements about 87% or about 30% of the time in an earlier analysis of around 600 of the donors. The study gave a list of 150 to 200 TCR beta chains associated with cytomegalovirus. A further reported finding was that TCR beta sequences accurately predicted the HLA-A and HLA-B alleles for most subjects in the first cohort. Most TCR sequences were seen in very few donors, while some public TCRs were found in many individuals. Correlated functional status among segregating V segments might reflect linkage disequilibrium, but an unknown experimental factor could not be ruled out. A later genetic analysis associated a missense DCLRE1C variant with V-gene and J-gene trimming of TCR beta chains, and an independent cohort replicated the association. In a later analysis, several top co-occurrence clusters were reported to appear linked to parvovirus B19, influenza, CMV and Epstein-Barr virus. Compared with the 666-donor mean, donors in an Asian-associated ancestry cluster had fewer N-insertions in productive TCRs, according to a later genetic analysis. Presence/absence analyses assumed roughly uniform sequencing depth across donors, an assumption that may not hold. Cytomegalovirus status was reported to be diagnosed by the classifier with high specificity and sensitivity in both the original and validation cohorts. In vitro tests confirmed that a few of the cytomegalovirus-associated TCR beta chains recognize cytomegalovirus antigens. It was suggested by the authors that the approach could potentially be generalized to other disease states and immunological phenotypes. A later analysis found that HLA-associated TCR beta chains were more clonally expanded and had lower generation probabilities than equally common non-associated chains. According to a later analysis, TCR association rates differed among HLA loci, with DRB1 alleles showing the most associated TCRs and HLA-C alleles showing the fewest. When HLA alleles, especially DR and DQ, strongly co-occurred, attributing TCR associations to individual alleles was difficult. This cohort had only TCR beta chains sequenced, and the lack of alpha or paired-chain data limited which features could be detected. Specific HLA alleles were associated with 15,000 to 20,000 TCR beta sequences at a false discovery rate of 0.05 in a later analysis. Because HLA typing was missing for some donors at each locus, association tests included only the typed subset. The 87-base-pair reads could not distinguish some IMGT-functional V segments, including TRBV6-2 and TRBV6-3, so those segments were excluded. CMV serostatus was the only immune exposure information available for the cohort. The earlier analysis of a few hundred of the donors excluded some 15 rarely observed V segments, including chromosome 9 orphons, because counts were too low. The sequencing pipeline was judged likely to have produced a cluster of highly shared sequence variants as a technical artifact. In a later analysis, most CMV-associated TCR beta chains were found to appear HLA-restricted, with HLA associations seemingly driven largely by CMV exposure.

Taken from cysteine to phenylalanine, the CDR3 has 15 residues. The retained sequence is limited to the CDR3, 45 bases, with the frame set at the first base. The V end gives up 0 bases and the J end 9 bases, leaving 8 bases in the junction not matched to a gene. The germline V gene (reference sequence) gives CDR1 as SGHNT and CDR2 as YYREEE. Comments on this clone: Its antigen is not yet known. Base-call qualities are not available, and no considerably larger clone is one nucleotide away.

The library was generated by the immunoSEQ multiplex PCR assay. A mixture of 60 forward primers for TCR Vbeta segments and 13 reverse primers for TCR Jbeta segments was used in the multiplex PCR. Amplification of the CDR3 region of rearranged TCR beta genes was performed with a multiplex PCR assay on genomic DNA. Amplified TCR beta libraries were sequenced as 87-base-pair reads on the Illumina HiSeq System. The original pipeline was this. A later analysis tallied roughly 80 million unique TCR beta chains across the 666 repertoires, and about 10 million of those chains were shared by two or more donors. To remove PCR and sequencing errors, raw reads were error-corrected and collapsed into unique sequences using a nearest-neighbor algorithm that merged closely related sequences. V, D and J gene segments were assigned by aligning CDR3 sequences to IMGT reference sequences. For a sequence to be retained, a match of at least six nucleotides was required to both a V gene segment and a J gene segment. Rearrangements were classified as productive when the CDR3 lacked stop codons and remained in frame with V and J, and all other rearrangements were classified as non-productive. CDR3 was defined by IMGT convention, running from the second conserved V-encoded cysteine to the conserved J-encoded phenylalanine. The earlier analysis of 587 of the donors excluded sequences that lacked an unambiguous match to a single V gene segment. In an earlier analysis of 587 of the donors, a V segment was called functional when productive rearrangements were above 56.7%, and segregating when the standard deviation between donors exceeded 5%. A statistical classification framework was developed to diagnose cytomegalovirus status using the catalog of TCR beta chain sequences. In a later analysis, TCR nucleotide sequences were compared against IMGT/GENE-DB human TR gene sequences so that V and J genes could be assigned. A later analysis assigned CDR3 sequences and most-parsimonious VDJ recombination scenarios with the TCRdist pipeline. In a later analysis, every TCR beta chain was defined by the combination of its CDR3 amino acid sequence and its V-gene family, and reads without a unique V-gene family were dropped. To address suspected cross-contamination and a sequencing artifact, a later analysis removed approximately 600 highly shared, low-generation-probability nucleotide sequences. A later analysis calculated a clonal expansion index for each public chain from normalized within-repertoire ranks of inferred template counts. A later analysis computed generation probabilities with a VDJ recombination model fitted to out-of-frame rearrangements, and checked the results against IGoR. In a later analysis, TCR-TCR, TCR-HLA and TCR-CMV co-occurrence was scored with hypergeometric tests, and a repertoire-size bias correction was applied to TCR pairs. In a later analysis, false discovery rates were estimated by permuting HLA or CMV assignments 20 times. In a later analysis, co-occurring TCRs were grouped using DBSCAN, and TCRdist sequence similarity was added for clustering within HLA-allele-positive subsets. For co-occurrence clustering, repertoires with fewer than 30,000 or more than 120,000 public chains were excluded, along with roughly 5 repertoires with anomalous nucleotide sharing. Sourced from immuneACCESS, this table was stored by TCRdb with only in-frame sequences that have V and J called. A share of the clones is absent; for the studies checked, an unresolved V gene accounts for under half, and the remainder has no known explanation. V and J calls and clone size are copied from that table; D and trimming were computed from the DNA. The sample contains a few hundred thousand clones, approximately 84% of them found a single time. 2% to 2.5% of the sample goes to the ten largest clones.

The cohort was made up of roughly 670 healthy bone marrow donors. Cohort members were all nominally healthy when sampled, although unrecorded immune exposures were likely present. The donor was CMV seropositive and was included in the group of 270 or so seropositive cohort members. Each donor provided a peripheral blood sample, and peripheral blood mononuclear cells were used for TCR beta sequencing. The Qiagen DNeasy Blood Extraction Kit was used to extract genomic DNA from the blood cell samples. The sequence was obtained from a woman aged 35 to 49 in good health and CMV-seropositive. The specimen sequenced was PBMCs. The V and J genes are TRBV5-4 and TRBJ2-1; TRBD1 fits 8 bases in the junction. Here the CDR3 is given as CASSLASGQAGEQFF. Here is the DNA: TGTGCCAGCAGCTTGGCCTCGGGACAGGCCGGTGAGCAGTTCTTC.